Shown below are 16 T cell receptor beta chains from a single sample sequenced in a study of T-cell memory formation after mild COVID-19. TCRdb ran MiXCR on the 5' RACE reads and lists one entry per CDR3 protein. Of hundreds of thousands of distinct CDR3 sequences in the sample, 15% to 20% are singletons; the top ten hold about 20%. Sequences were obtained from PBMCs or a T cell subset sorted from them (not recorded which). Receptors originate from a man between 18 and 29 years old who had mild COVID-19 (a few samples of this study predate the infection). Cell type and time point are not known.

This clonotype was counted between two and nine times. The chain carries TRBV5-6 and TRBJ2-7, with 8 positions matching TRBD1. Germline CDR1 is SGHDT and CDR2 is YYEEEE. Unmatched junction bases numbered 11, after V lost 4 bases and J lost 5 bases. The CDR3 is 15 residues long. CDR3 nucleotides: TGTGCCAGCAGCCTGGGGCGACAGGGGATCGACGAGCAGTACTTC. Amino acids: CASSLGRQGIDEQYF.

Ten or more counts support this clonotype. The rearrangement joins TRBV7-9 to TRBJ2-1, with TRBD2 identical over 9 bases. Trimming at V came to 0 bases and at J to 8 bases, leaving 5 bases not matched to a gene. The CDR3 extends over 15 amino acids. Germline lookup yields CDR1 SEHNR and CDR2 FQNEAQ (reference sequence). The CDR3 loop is CASSLALAGTYEQFF. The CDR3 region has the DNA TGTGCCAGCAGCTTAGCTCTAGCGGGGACGTATGAGCAGTTCTTC.

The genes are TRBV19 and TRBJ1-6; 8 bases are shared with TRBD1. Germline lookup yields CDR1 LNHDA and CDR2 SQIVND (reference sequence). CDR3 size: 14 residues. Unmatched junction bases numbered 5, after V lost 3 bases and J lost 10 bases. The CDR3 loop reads CASSMDRENSPLHF. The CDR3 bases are TGTGCCAGTAGTATGGACAGGGAGAACTCACCCCTCCACTTT.

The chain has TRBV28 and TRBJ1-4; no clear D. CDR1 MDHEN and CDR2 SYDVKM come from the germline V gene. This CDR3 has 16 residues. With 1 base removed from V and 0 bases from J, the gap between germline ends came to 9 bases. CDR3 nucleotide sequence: TGTGCCAGCAGTTTATCATTACAATCAACTAATGAAAAACTGTTTTTT. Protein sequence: CASSLSLQSTNEKLFF.

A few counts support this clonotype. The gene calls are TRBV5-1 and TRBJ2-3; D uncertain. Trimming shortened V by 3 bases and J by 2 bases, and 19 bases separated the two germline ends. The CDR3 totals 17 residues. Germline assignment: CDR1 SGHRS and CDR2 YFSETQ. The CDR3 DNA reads TGCGCCAGCAGCTCAAACCCCAGCAGCTGGGCCACAGATACGCAGTATTTT. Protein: CASSSNPSSWATDTQYF.

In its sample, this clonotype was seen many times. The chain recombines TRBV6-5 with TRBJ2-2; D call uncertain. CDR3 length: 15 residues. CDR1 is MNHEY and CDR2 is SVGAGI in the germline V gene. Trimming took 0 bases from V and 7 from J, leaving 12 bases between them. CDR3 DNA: TGTGCCAGCAGTTACTCGACCTCGGGTCACGGGGAGCTGTTTTTT. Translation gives CASSYSTSGHGELFF.

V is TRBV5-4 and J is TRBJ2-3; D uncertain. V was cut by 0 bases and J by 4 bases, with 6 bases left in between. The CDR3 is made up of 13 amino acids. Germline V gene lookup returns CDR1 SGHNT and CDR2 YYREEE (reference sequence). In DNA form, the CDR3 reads TGTGCCAGCAGCTTGGCGGTAGCAGATACGCAGTATTTT. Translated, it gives CASSLAVADTQYF.

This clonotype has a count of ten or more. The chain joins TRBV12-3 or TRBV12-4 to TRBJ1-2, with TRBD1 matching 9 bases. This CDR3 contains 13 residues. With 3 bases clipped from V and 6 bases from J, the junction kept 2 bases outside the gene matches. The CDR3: CASSLTGGHGYTF. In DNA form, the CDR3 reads TGTGCCAGCAGTTTGACAGGGGGACATGGCTACACCTTC.

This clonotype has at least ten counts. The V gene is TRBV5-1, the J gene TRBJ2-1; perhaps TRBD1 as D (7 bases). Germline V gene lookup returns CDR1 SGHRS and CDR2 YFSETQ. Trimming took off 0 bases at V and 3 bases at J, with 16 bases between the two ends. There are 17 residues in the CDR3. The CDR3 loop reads CASSLGGAGQFYNEQFF. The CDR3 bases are TGCGCCAGCAGCTTGGGGGGGGCGGGACAGTTCTACAATGAGCAGTTCTTC.

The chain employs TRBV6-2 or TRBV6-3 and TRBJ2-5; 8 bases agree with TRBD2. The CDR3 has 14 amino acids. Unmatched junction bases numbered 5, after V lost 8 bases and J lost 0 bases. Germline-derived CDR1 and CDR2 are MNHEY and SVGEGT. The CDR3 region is CASERGPNQETQYF. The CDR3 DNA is TGTGCCAGCGAGCGGGGGCCGAACCAAGAGACCCAGTACTTC.

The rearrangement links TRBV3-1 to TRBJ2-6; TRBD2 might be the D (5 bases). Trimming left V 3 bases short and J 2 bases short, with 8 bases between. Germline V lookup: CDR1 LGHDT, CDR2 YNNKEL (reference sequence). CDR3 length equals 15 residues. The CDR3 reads CASSQRDAGANVLTF. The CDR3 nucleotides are TGTGCCAGCAGCCAGAGGGATGCTGGGGCCAACGTCCTGACTTTC.

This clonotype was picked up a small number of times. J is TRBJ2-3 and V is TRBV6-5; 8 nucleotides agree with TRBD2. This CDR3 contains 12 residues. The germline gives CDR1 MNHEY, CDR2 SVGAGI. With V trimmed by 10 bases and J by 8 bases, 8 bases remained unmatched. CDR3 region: CATGTSSGTQYF. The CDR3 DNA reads TGTGCCACCGGGACTAGTTCGGGTACGCAGTATTTT.

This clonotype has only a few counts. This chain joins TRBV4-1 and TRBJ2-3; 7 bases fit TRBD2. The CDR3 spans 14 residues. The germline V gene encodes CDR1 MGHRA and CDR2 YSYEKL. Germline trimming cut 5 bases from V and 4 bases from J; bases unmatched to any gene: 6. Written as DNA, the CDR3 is TGCGCCAGCAGCGAAGGCCGGGGGGCAGATACGCAGTATTTT. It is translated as CASSEGRGADTQYF.

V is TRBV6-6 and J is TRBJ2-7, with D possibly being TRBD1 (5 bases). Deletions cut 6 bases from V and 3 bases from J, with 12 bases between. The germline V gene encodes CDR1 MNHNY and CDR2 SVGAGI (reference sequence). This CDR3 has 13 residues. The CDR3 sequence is CASSMDIFYEQYV. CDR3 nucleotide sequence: TGTGCCAGCAGCATGGACATATTCTACGAGCAGTACGTC.

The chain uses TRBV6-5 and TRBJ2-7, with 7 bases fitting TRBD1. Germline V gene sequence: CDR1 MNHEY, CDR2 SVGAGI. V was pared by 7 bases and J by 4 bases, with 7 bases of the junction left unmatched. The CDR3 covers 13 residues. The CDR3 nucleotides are TGTGCCAGCATGAGGCAGGGGGTGTACGAGCAGTACTTC. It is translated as CASMRQGVYEQYF.

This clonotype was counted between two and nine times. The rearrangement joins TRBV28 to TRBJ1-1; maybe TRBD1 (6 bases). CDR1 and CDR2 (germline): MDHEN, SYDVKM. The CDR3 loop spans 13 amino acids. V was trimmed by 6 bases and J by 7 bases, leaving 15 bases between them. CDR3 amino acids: CASRESTGGEAFF. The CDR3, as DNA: TGTGCCAGCAGAGAGTCGACAGGAGGTGAAGCTTTCTTT.